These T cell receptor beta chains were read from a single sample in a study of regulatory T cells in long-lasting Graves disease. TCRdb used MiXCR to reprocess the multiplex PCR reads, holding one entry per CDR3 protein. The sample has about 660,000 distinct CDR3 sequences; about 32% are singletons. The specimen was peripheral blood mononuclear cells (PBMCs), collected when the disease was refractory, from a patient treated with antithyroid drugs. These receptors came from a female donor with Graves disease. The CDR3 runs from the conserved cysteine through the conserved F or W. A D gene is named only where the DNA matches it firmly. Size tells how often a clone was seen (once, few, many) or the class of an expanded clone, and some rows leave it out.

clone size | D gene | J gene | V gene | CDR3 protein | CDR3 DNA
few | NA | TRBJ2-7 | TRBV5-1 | CASSLEGTGNEQYF | TGCGCCAGCAGCTTGGAGGGTACCGGGAACGAGCAGTACTTC
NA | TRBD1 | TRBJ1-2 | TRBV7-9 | CASRGGTAANYGYTF | TGTGCCAGCAGGGGTGGGACAGCCGCTAACTATGGCTACACCTTC
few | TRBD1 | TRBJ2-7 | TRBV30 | CAWSVGTGGHYEQYF | TGTGCCTGGAGTGTAGGGACAGGGGGCCACTACGAGCAGTACTTC
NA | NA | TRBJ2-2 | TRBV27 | CASSSGSITGELFF | TGTGCCAGCAGTTCAGGGAGCATCACCGGGGAGCTGTTTTTT
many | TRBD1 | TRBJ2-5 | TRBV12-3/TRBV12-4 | CASSRTDRGRGETQYF | TGTGCCAGCAGCCGTACTGACAGGGGGCGGGGAGAGACCCAGTACTTC
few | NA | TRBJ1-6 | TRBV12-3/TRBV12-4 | CASSLLVYNSPLHF | TGTGCCAGCAGTTTACTGGTTTATAATTCACCCCTCCACTTT
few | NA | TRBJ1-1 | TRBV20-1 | CSAEQGRTEAFF | TGCAGTGCGGAACAGGGAAGGACTGAAGCTTTCTTT
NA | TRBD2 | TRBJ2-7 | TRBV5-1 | CASSLAASGRSYEQYF | TGCGCCAGCAGCTTGGCGGCTAGCGGGCGCTCCTACGAGCAGTACTTC
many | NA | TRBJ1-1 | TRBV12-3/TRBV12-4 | CASSLSSEKAFF | TGTGCCAGCAGTTTATCCAGTGAGAAAGCTTTCTTT
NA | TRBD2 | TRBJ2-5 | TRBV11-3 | CASSSGTTKETQYF | TGTGCCAGCAGCTCCGGGACTACAAAAGAGACCCAGTACTTC
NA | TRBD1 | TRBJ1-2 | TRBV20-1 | CSARADIGQGYGYTF | TGCAGTGCTAGAGCAGACATTGGACAGGGCTATGGCTACACCTTC
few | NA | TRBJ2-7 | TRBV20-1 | CSAPPPGGYSYEQYF | TGCAGTGCACCCCCCCCGGGGGGCTACTCCTACGAGCAGTACTTC
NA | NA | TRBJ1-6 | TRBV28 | CASSGNLNSPLHF | TGTGCCAGCAGCGGGAACCTTAATTCACCCCTCCACTTT
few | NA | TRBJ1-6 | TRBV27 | CASSYSGVGDSPLHF | TGTGCCAGCAGTTACTCGGGGGTTGGGGATTCACCCCTCCACTTT
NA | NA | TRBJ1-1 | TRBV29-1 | CSVNGGTLRNTEAFF | TGCAGCGTCAACGGGGGGACGCTGCGGAACACTGAAGCTTTCTTT
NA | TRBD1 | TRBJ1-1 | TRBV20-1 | CSANPHRGDTEAFF | TGCAGTGCTAACCCGCACAGGGGAGACACTGAAGCTTTCTTT
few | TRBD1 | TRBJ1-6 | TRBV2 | CASSEAQGDTLHF | TGTGCCAGCAGTGAAGCGCAGGGGGACACCCTCCACTTT
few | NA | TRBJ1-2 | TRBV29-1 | CSVVPVANGYTF | TGCAGCGTTGTTCCCGTGGCAAACGGCTACACCTTC
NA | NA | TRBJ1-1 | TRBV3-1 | CASSPGLGGSTEAFF | TGTGCCAGCAGCCCCGGGTTGGGGGGATCTACTGAAGCTTTCTTT
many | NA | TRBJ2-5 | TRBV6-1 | CASSGTRGRETQYF | TGTGCCAGCAGTGGGACCAGGGGCAGAGAGACCCAGTACTTC
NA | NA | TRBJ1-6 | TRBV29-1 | CSAATGRNSPLHF | TGCAGCGCCGCGACTGGACGGAATTCACCCCTCCACTTT
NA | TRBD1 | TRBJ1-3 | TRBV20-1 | CSAGTGMHSGNTIYF | TGCAGTGCTGGGACAGGGATGCACTCTGGAAACACCATATATTTT
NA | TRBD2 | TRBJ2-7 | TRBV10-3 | CAIPGGEDEQYF | TGTGCCATCCCGGGGGGGGAGGACGAGCAGTACTTC
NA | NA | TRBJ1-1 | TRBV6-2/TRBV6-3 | CASSGTPRDTEAFF | TGTGCCAGCAGCGGCACACCCCGCGACACTGAAGCTTTCTTT
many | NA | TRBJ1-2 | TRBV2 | CASSEGNHPSYTF | TGTGCCAGCAGTGAAGGGAACCACCCGAGCTACACCTTC
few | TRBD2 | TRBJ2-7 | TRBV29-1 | CSANLALAGVYEQYF | TGCAGCGCCAACCTCGCGCTAGCGGGAGTCTACGAGCAGTACTTC
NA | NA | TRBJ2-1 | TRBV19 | CASSAYSKYGEQFF | TGTGCCAGTTCGGCCTACTCTAAATATGGTGAGCAGTTCTTC
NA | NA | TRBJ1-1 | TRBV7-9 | CASSFDSFLTLNTEAFF | TGTGCCAGCAGCTTCGACAGTTTTCTGACTCTGAACACTGAAGCTTTCTTT
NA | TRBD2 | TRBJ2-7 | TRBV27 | CASSLSLAVSYEQYF | TGTGCCAGCAGTTTGAGCCTAGCGGTCTCCTACGAGCAGTACTTC
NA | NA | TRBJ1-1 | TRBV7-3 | CASSLTSLPGGYTEAFF | TGTGCCAGCAGCTTAACTTCGCTTCCTGGGGGGTACACTGAAGCTTTCTTT
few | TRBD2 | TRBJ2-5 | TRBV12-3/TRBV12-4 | CASSLAGGPRETQYF | TGTGCCAGCAGTTTAGCGGGAGGGCCGAGAGAGACCCAGTACTTC
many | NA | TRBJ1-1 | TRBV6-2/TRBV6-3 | CASSYRIPNTEAFF | TGTGCCAGCAGTTACCGTATCCCCAACACTGAAGCTTTCTTT
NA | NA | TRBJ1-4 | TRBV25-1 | CASSEYRGAVEKLFF | TGTGCCAGCAGTGAATATCGGGGGGCGGTGGAAAAACTGTTTTTT
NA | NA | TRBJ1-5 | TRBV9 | CASSVLGSGTQHF | TGTGCCAGCAGCGTACTGGGGTCGGGGACCCAGCATTTT
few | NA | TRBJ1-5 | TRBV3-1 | CASSQDSSSNQPQHF | TGTGCCAGCAGCCAAGACAGCAGTAGCAATCAGCCCCAGCATTTT
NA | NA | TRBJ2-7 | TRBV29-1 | CSVRGGGLYEQYF | TGCAGCGTTCGGGGAGGCGGGCTCTACGAGCAGTACTTC
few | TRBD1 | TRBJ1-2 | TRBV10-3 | CAISKTGPNYGYTF | TGTGCCATCAGCAAGACAGGGCCTAACTATGGCTACACCTTC
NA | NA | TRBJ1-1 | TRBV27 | CASSPTGPWGAFF | TGTGCCAGCAGCCCGACGGGCCCGTGGGGAGCTTTCTTT
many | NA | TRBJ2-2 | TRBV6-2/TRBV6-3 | CASSPDLAELNTGELFF | TGTGCCAGCAGTCCCGATTTGGCGGAGCTAAACACCGGGGAGCTGTTTTTT
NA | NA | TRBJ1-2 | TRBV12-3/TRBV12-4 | CASSGTPGDGYTF | TGTGCCAGCAGCGGGACTCCCGGGGATGGCTACACCTTC
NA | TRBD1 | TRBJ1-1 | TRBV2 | CASSLKGQETEAFF | TGTGCCAGCAGCTTAAAGGGACAGGAAACTGAAGCTTTCTTT
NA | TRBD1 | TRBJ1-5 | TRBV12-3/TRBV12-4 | CASSLRQGYQPQHF | TGTGCCAGCAGTCTAAGACAGGGGTATCAGCCCCAGCATTTT
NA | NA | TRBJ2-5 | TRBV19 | CASSDRQQETQYF | TGTGCCAGTAGTGATCGGCAGCAAGAGACCCAGTACTTC
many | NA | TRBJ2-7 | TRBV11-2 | CASSLAQGTHEQYF | TGTGCCAGCAGCTTAGCACAGGGTACCCACGAGCAGTACTTC
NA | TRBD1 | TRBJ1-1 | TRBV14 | CASRPSSGGIAFF | TGTGCCAGCAGGCCAAGTTCAGGGGGCATCGCTTTCTTT
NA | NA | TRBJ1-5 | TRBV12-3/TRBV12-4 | CASSQTTQTGINRPQHF | TGTGCCAGCAGTCAAACCACCCAGACAGGTATCAATCGGCCCCAGCATTTT
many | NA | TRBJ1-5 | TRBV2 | CASSEDPGAVAQPQHF | TGTGCCAGCAGTGAAGACCCGGGGGCGGTAGCTCAGCCCCAGCATTTT
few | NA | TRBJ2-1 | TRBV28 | CASSSWGRGTGGANNEQFF | TGTGCCAGCAGCTCTTGGGGCAGGGGAACTGGAGGGGCTAACAATGAGCAGTTCTTC
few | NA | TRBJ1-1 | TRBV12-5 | CASGPMRGATEAFF | TGTGCTAGTGGCCCCATGAGAGGGGCCACTGAAGCTTTCTTT
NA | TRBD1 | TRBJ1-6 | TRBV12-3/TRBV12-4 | CASSRTGNSPLHF | TGTGCCAGCAGCCGGACAGGGAATTCACCCCTCCACTTT
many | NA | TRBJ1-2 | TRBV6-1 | CASSPGSYSGYTF | TGTGCCAGCAGTCCCGGAAGCTATTCTGGCTACACCTTC
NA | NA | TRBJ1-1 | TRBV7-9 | CASSFSEGSFSEAFF | TGTGCCAGCAGCTTTTCAGAGGGGTCGTTTTCTGAAGCTTTCTTT
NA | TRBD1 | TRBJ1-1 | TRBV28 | CASSSRGQPTEAFF | TGTGCCAGCAGTTCCAGGGGGCAACCCACTGAAGCTTTCTTT